These T cell receptor beta chains were read from a single sample in a study of tumor-infiltrating lymphocytes in primary liver carcinoma. One entry per CDR3 protein results from TCRdb running MiXCR on the multiplex PCR reads. The sample records around 29,000 distinct CDR3 sequences, 75% to 85% being singletons. The material sequenced was liver tumor tissue from sampling region 5. The source of these receptors is a man aged 40-49 years with primary liver carcinoma and hepatitis B virus infection. CDR3s include the opening cysteine and the closing phenylalanine or tryptophan. The order of the fields is clone size, CDR3 length, J gene, D gene, V gene, CDR3 protein, CDR3 DNA. A D gene is named only where the DNA matches it firmly. A row's size may be missing; if present it is once, few, many or a size class.

clone size: .
CDR3 length: 14
J gene: TRBJ2-7
D gene: .
V gene: TRBV5-6
CDR3 protein: CASSLLDSLHEQYF
CDR3 DNA: TGTGCCAGCAGCCTCCTGGACAGTCTACACGAGCAGTACTTC

clone size: .
CDR3 length: 19
J gene: TRBJ1-5
D gene: .
V gene: TRBV12-3/TRBV12-4
CDR3 protein: CVSSLDKGRWQGVNQPQHF
CDR3 DNA: TGTGTCAGCAGTTTAGATAAGGGCAGGTGGCAGGGCGTAAATCAGCCCCAGCATTTT

clone size: .
CDR3 length: 15
J gene: TRBJ2-1
D gene: .
V gene: TRBV5-1
CDR3 protein: CACRARDLDNNEQFF
CDR3 DNA: TGCGCCTGCAGAGCCAGAGATCTAGATAACAATGAGCAGTTCTTC

clone size: .
CDR3 length: 14
J gene: TRBJ2-2
D gene: .
V gene: TRBV29-1
CDR3 protein: CSVVSQETTGGLFF
CDR3 DNA: TGCAGCGTTGTATCTCAGGAGACCACCGGGGGGCTGTTTTTT

clone size: once
CDR3 length: 16
J gene: TRBJ2-7
D gene: TRBD2
V gene: TRBV10-3
CDR3 protein: CAISERLADRRNEEYF
CDR3 DNA: TGTGCCATCAGTGAGAGGCTAGCGGACCGTCGGAACGAAGAGTACTTC

clone size: .
CDR3 length: 14
J gene: TRBJ1-4
D gene: .
V gene: TRBV6-5
CDR3 protein: CASSKHRPNEKLFF
CDR3 DNA: TGTGCCAGTAGCAAACACAGACCTAATGAAAAACTGTTTTTT

clone size: once
CDR3 length: 16
J gene: TRBJ2-2
D gene: TRBD1
V gene: TRBV12-3/TRBV12-4
CDR3 protein: CVSRRIGQGNTGDLFF
CDR3 DNA: TGTGTCAGCAGAAGAATTGGACAGGGGAACACCGGGGATCTGTTTTTT

clone size: .
CDR3 length: 14
J gene: TRBJ2-1
D gene: TRBD1
V gene: TRBV11-2
CDR3 protein: CVRMPRQGDNEQFF
CDR3 DNA: TGTGTCAGGATGCCACGACAGGGAGACAATGAGCAGTTCTTC

clone size: .
CDR3 length: 14
J gene: TRBJ2-4
D gene: TRBD2
V gene: TRBV6-1
CDR3 protein: CTSRTGRGRDIQYF
CDR3 DNA: TGTACCAGCAGGACCGGGAGAGGGAGGGACATTCAGTACTTC

clone size: .
CDR3 length: 13
J gene: TRBJ2-1
D gene: TRBD1
V gene: TRBV10-3
CDR3 protein: CAIGRGQVNGQFF
CDR3 DNA: TGTGCCATCGGCAGGGGGCAAGTCAATGGGCAATTCTTC

clone size: many
CDR3 length: 15
J gene: TRBJ2-7
D gene: TRBD1
V gene: TRBV29-1
CDR3 protein: CSVEERETGIYEQYF
CDR3 DNA: TGCAGCGTTGAAGAGCGAGAGACAGGGATATACGAGCAGTACTTC

clone size: .
CDR3 length: 15
J gene: TRBJ1-1
D gene: .
V gene: TRBV28
CDR3 protein: CVSRTGQQGNTEAFF
CDR3 DNA: TGTGTCAGCAGAACCGGACAACAGGGGAACACTGAAGCTTTCTTT

clone size: many
CDR3 length: 16
J gene: TRBJ2-5
D gene: .
V gene: TRBV7-9
CDR3 protein: CASSFGITRYQETQYF
CDR3 DNA: TGTGCCAGCAGCTTTGGTATTACTCGGTACCAAGAGACCCAGTACTTC

clone size: .
CDR3 length: 13
J gene: TRBJ2-2
D gene: .
V gene: TRBV6-5
CDR3 protein: CASSYLVPVVLFF
CDR3 DNA: TGTGCCAGCAGTTACCTAGTCCCCGTGGTGCTGTTTTTT

clone size: .
CDR3 length: 14
J gene: TRBJ2-3
D gene: TRBD2
V gene: TRBV29-1
CDR3 protein: CSVDYGRAGVTQYF
CDR3 DNA: TGCAGCGTTGATTACGGGAGGGCAGGAGTTACGCAGTATTTT

clone size: .
CDR3 length: 15
J gene: TRBJ2-7
D gene: .
V gene: TRBV12-3/TRBV12-4
CDR3 protein: CASSLAAGINYEQYF
CDR3 DNA: TGCGCCAGCAGTTTAGCTGCAGGGATTAACTACGAGCAGTACTTC

clone size: .
CDR3 length: 14
J gene: TRBJ2-7
D gene: .
V gene: TRBV5-6
CDR3 protein: CACSLPDSLHEQYF
CDR3 DNA: TGTGCCTGCAGCCTCCCGGACAGCCTACACGAGCAGTACTTC

clone size: .
CDR3 length: 15
J gene: TRBJ1-5
D gene: TRBD1
V gene: TRBV4-1
CDR3 protein: CTSRQTGQPSRPQHF
CDR3 DNA: TGCACCAGCCGCCAAACGGGACAGCCGTCTCGGCCCCAGCATTTT

clone size: once
CDR3 length: 16
J gene: TRBJ2-3
D gene: .
V gene: TRBV7-9
CDR3 protein: CVSSSYTGGLADTQYF
CDR3 DNA: TGTGTCAGCAGCTCCTACACCGGCGGGCTTGCGGATACGCAGTATTTT

clone size: .
CDR3 length: 14
J gene: TRBJ1-2
D gene: .
V gene: TRBV20-1
CDR3 protein: CSATFGALTYCYTF
CDR3 DNA: TGCAGTGCAACCTTCGGGGCCCTCACCTATTGCTACACCTTC

clone size: .
CDR3 length: 14
J gene: TRBJ2-7
D gene: .
V gene: TRBV13
CDR3 protein: CASSSQLRNPGQYF
CDR3 DNA: TGTGCCAGCAGCTCACAGCTCCGGAACCCCGGGCAGTACTTC

clone size: .
CDR3 length: 12
J gene: TRBJ1-3
D gene: .
V gene: TRBV12-3/TRBV12-4
CDR3 protein: CNSTLGGNTIYF
CDR3 DNA: TGTAACAGCACTCTAGGGGGAAACACCATATATTTT

clone size: .
CDR3 length: 19
J gene: TRBJ2-7
D gene: TRBD1
V gene: TRBV28
CDR3 protein: CASNPYEGEGAQISYEQYF
CDR3 DNA: TGTGCCAGCAATCCGTACGAGGGAGAGGGGGCGCAGATCTCCTACGAGCAGTACTTC